The clone carrying this TCR beta chain was picked up a small number of times. V lost 1 base and J lost 5, with 9 bases in between. Germline V gene lookup returns CDR1 LGHNA and CDR2 YSLEER. The CDR3 is 13 residues long. MiXCR, run by TCRdb on the RT-PCR reads, gives a single entry per CDR3 protein. The sample lists 550,000 to 750,000 distinct CDR3 sequences, around 14% occurring once. The specimen sequenced was memory CD4+ T cells from blood. This receptor was identified in a female donor in good health, serving as a healthy control. The chain couples TRBV4-3 to TRBJ2-7; D is perhaps TRBD1 or TRBD2 (5 bases each). CDR3 protein: CASSQVVGDEQYF. CDR3 DNA: TGCGCCAGCAGCCAAGTGGTGGGGGACGAGCAGTACTTC.